The clone carrying this T cell receptor beta chain was detected a few times. The record originates from a study of control samples from healthy donors and cancer patients. Sequencing was performed with immunoSEQ multiplex PCR; in TCRdb, only in-frame clones are kept and a portion is missing. The sample contains about 77,000 clones, 85% to 95% of which appear only once. Germline trimming cut 5 bases from V and 4 bases from J; bases unmatched to any gene: 10. Germline V lookup: CDR1 GTSNPN, CDR2 SVGIG (reference sequence). CDR3 length equals 14 residues. Input material: blood. The V gene is TRBV30, the J gene TRBJ2-7; 8 nucleotides agree with TRBD1. The TCR originated in a woman aged 55-75 years in good health. The CDR3 here is CAWEDRGSSYEQYF. The CDR3 DNA follows: TGTGCCTGGGAAGACAGGGGATCCTCTTACGAGCAGTACTTC. The entire variable domain, with the rest obtained from reference TRBV30 and TRBJ2-7, is as follows: SQTIHQWPATLVQPVGSPLSLECTVEGTSNPNLYWYRQAAGRGLQLLFYSVGIGQISSEVPQNLSASRPQDRQFILSSKKLLLSDSGFYLCAWEDRGSSYEQYFGPGTRLTVT.